This T cell receptor beta chain was observed in a study of blood T cell repertoires in COVID-19. For the study at large: Acute-phase and convalescent COVID-19 samples originated in the United States, Italy and Spain. Sources were T cells, B-cell-depleted T cells, or PBMCs; the material itself was cDNA or gDNA.

One Seattle source followed patients from active infection through their disease course. This CDR3 is built from 11 residues. Trimming removed 3 bases from V and 3 bases from J, with 5 bases in between. Germline V lookup: CDR1 DFQATT, CDR2 SNEGSKA (reference sequence). In the original processing: Amplifying reference gene primers gave estimates of nucleated cell counts. Data came from immunoSEQ multiplex PCR; TCRdb stores just in-frame clones and leaves some out. V and J calls and clone size come straight from that table; D and trimming were deduced from the DNA. The table records fewer than 200,000 clones, around 83% of them present only once.

V and J are TRBV20-1 and TRBJ1-2; D uncertain. The origin of this receptor is a woman aged 70-85 years with COVID-19, enrolled during active disease. Sequences were obtained from peripheral blood. In nucleotides, the CDR3 is TGCAGTGCTAGTGGCGACTATGGCTACACCTTC. This encodes CSASGDYGYTF.